This entry describes one TCR beta chain. Its antigen remains unidentified. Among CD8+ T cells, naive ones were CD45RO-CCR7+CD27+CD95-. Germline CDR1 and CDR2: MNHEY and SMNVEV (reference sequence). The CDR3 runs to 13 residues. Libraries were UMI-labeled 5' RACE TRB cDNA. TCRdb re-called the 5' RACE reads and gives one entry per CDR3 protein, without DNA. Found here are more than 80,000 distinct CDR3 sequences; the top ten clones hold about 0.8%. These data come from a study of CXCR3-negative and CXCR3-positive naive CD8 T cells. Study-level points and caveats: Hydrophobicity was higher for TRB CDR3s found in CXCR3-positive naive cells than in CXCR3-negative naive cells.

Specimen: naive CXCR3+ CD8+ T cells from blood. Subset indicated: CD45RO-CCR7+CD27+CD95- naive CD8+ T cells expressing CXCR3 (TNR3+). This receptor was taken from a human donor in good health. Some clones in this sample may be carry-over from other donors' samples. This chain joins TRBV27 and TRBJ1-5. This CDR3 is CASSRQGNQPQHF.